The 5 T cell receptor beta chains reported below all come from one sample, sequenced in a study of OX40 agonist ivuxolimab in advanced cancers. TCRdb keeps only in-frame clones here, not all; method: immunoSEQ multiplex PCR. Of around 110,000 clones listed, 85% to 95% were seen once; the top ten hold 0.15% to 0.16%. The sample in question was CD4+ or CD8+ T cells sorted from blood, obtained in a trial of the OX40 agonist ivuxolimab. These receptors came from an adult with an advanced solid tumor such as melanoma, head and neck, liver or kidney cancer.

This clone was counted a single time. The J gene is TRBJ2-2, the V gene TRBV6-6; TRBD2 matches at 9 bases. The V gene end was trimmed by 8 bases and the J gene end by 2 bases; junction bases not matched to a gene: 6. This CDR3 contains 15 residues. Germline CDR1 and CDR2: MNHNY and SVGAGI (reference sequence). CDR3 DNA sequence: TGTGCCAGCGTTAGCGGGGGCCGAAACACCGGGGAGCTGTTTTTT. The encoded protein is CASVSGGRNTGELFF.

V usage is TRBV27 and J usage is TRBJ1-2; D ambiguous. Germline V CDR1 and CDR2: MNHEY, SMNVEV (reference sequence). The CDR3 loop spans 14 amino acids. Trimming removed 5 bases at V and 7 bases at J, with 17 bases between. CDR3 region: CASSPLPGRTGYTF. DNA of the CDR3: TGTGCCAGCAGTCCCCTGCCGGGCCGCACTGGCTACACCTTC.

A single count supports this clone. The chain recombines TRBV27 with TRBJ2-3, with 11 bases aligning to TRBD1. The CDR3 covers 16 residues. Looked up from germline, CDR1 is MNHEY and CDR2 is SMNVEV (reference sequence). J was trimmed by 6 bases and V by 5 bases; bases with no gene match: 10. Here the CDR3 reads CASSPLTGTGGDTQYF. DNA for the CDR3: TGTGCCAGCAGTCCGCTCACCGGGACAGGGGGGGATACGCAGTATTTT.

The genes are TRBV6-5 and TRBJ2-7; D is uncertain. Germline lookup yields CDR1 MNHEY and CDR2 SVGAGI. Trimming stripped 10 bases from V and 4 bases from J, with 11 bases between. This CDR3 region has 11 residues. The CDR3 loop reads CATTQSYEQYF. In nucleotides, the CDR3 is TGTGCCACCACACAGTCGTACGAGCAGTACTTC.

The J gene is TRBJ1-2, the V gene TRBV6-1; D is perhaps TRBD1 (5 bases). The CDR3 consists of 11 residues. V shed 6 bases and J shed 3 bases, with 5 bases lying between them. In germline, CDR1 is MNHNS, CDR2 SASEGT. The CDR3 coding sequence is TGTGCCAGCAGGGGGGACTATGGCTACACCTTC. This encodes CASRGDYGYTF.